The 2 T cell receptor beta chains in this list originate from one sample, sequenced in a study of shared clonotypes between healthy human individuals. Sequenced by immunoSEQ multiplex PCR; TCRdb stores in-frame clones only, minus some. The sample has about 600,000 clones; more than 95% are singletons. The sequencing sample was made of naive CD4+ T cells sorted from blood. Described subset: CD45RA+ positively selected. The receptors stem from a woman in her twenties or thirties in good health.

CDR3: CASSTRGRAVYEQYF. CDR3 bases: TGTGCCAGCAGCACCCGGGGGAGAGCTGTCTACGAGCAGTACTTC. The chain carries TRBV28 and TRBJ2-7; TRBD2 might be the D (6 bases). Trimming stripped 6 bases from V and 3 bases from J, with 18 bases between. There are 15 residues in the CDR3. In germline, CDR1 is MDHEN, CDR2 SYDVKM.

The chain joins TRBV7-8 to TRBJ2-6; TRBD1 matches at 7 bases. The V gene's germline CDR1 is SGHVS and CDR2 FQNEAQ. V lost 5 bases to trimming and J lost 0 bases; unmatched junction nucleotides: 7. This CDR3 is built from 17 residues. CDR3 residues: CASSRTGPGSGANVLTF. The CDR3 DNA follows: TGTGCCAGCAGCCGGACAGGCCCGGGCTCTGGGGCCAACGTCCTGACTTTC.